This entry lists 25 T cell receptor beta chains sequenced from one sample in a study of blood T cells in healthy people across ages (dated by TCRdb to 2013 to 2016). Library preparation was by 5' RACE. The data were produced on an Illumina HiSeq 2500. A second PCR of about 6 to 11 cycles was run with a J-beta primer mix and a sample-barcoded 5' primer. The public reads were run again by TCRdb, first through fastp at Q25 and then through MiXCR, and only productive beta chains were kept. Entries are consolidated by CDR3 protein sequence, retaining the most common genes and DNA. The sample contains approximately 810,000 distinct CDR3 sequences, more than 25% of them found a single time. The ten largest clonotypes hold around 15% of the sample. Sequenced input: blood. These receptors all come from an elderly woman in good health.

V is TRBV7-9 and J is TRBJ1-1; 7 nucleotides line up with TRBD1. The CDR3 has 13 amino acids. V trimming: 5 bases; J trimming: 6 bases; junction bases outside the gene matches: 6. Germline CDR1 reads SEHNR; CDR2 reads FQNEAQ (reference sequence). CDR3 loop: CASSLQGWAEAFF. CDR3 DNA sequence: TGTGCCAGCAGCCTACAGGGGTGGGCTGAAGCTTTCTTT.

This clonotype was counted ten times or more. The V and J genes are TRBV20-1 and TRBJ1-1; TRBD1 aligns across 7 bases. CDR3 length: 13 residues. The germline gives CDR1 DFQATT, CDR2 SNEGSKA (reference sequence). V was clipped by 3 bases and J by 4 bases; unmatched bases: 5. The CDR3 nucleotides are TGCAGTGCTAGGGGTCCAGGGGGCACTGAAGCTTTCTTT. It codes for CSARGPGGTEAFF.

This clonotype was counted only a few times. V is TRBV7-2 and J is TRBJ1-1, with D tentatively TRBD1 (5 bases). Trimming left V 3 bases short and J 1 base short, with 12 bases between. This CDR3 is 15 amino acids long. CDR1 SGHTA and CDR2 FQGNSA come from the germline V gene. The CDR3 loop is CASSFRPGANTEAFF. In DNA, the CDR3 is TGTGCCAGCAGCTTCCGCCCCGGGGCGAACACTGAAGCTTTCTTT.

The J gene is TRBJ2-1, the V gene TRBV6-2 or TRBV6-3; no clear D. This CDR3 has 12 amino acids. V lost 6 bases and J 6 bases, leaving 9 bases between the germline ends. The V gene's germline CDR1 is MNHEY and CDR2 SVGEGT. CDR3 residues: CASSQTANEQFF. The DNA for the CDR3 is TGTGCCAGCAGCCAAACGGCCAATGAGCAGTTCTTC.

This clonotype turned up a few times. An end of the junction does not agree with germline; a read error may underlie this. This chain links TRBV12-3 or TRBV12-4 with TRBJ2-3; TRBD1 might be the D (5 bases). The CDR3 length is 16 residues. CDR3 sequence reads: CASSWGSPLRADTEYF. The CDR3 DNA sequence: TGTGCCAGCTCCTGGGGCTCTCCCCTAAGAGCAGATACGGAGTATTTT.

Notes on this clonotype: It may be a read error: a sequence one base away is much more abundant. This chain uses TRBV9 with TRBJ1-2; D uncertain. With 5 bases removed from V and 2 bases from J, the gap between germline ends came to 7 bases. In germline, CDR1 is SGDLS, CDR2 YYNGEE. The CDR3 loop spans 12 amino acids. The CDR3 DNA sequence: TGTGCCAGCAGTAACCCCAACTATGGCTACACCTTC. Amino acids: CASSNPNYGYTF.

About this clonotype itself: A read error may explain this, as a much larger clone is one base away. J is TRBJ1-2 and V is TRBV29-1, with 7 bases that match TRBD1. This CDR3 is 14 amino acids long. The germline CDR1 and CDR2 sequences are SQVTM and ANQGSEA. V gave up 2 bases and J gave up 8 bases; unmatched junction bases: 11. The CDR3 DNA reads as TGCAGCGTTGAATGGACAGGCTTTATGGGAGGCTACACCTTC. This sequence encodes CSVEWTGFMGGYTF.

On this clonotype itself: It may be a read error: a sequence one base away is much more abundant. It is likely a read error, because the conserved phenylalanine at the end of the CDR3 is missing. The chain is built from TRBV25-1 and TRBJ2-7, with D maybe TRBD2 (7 bases). With the DNA end fitting TRBJ2-5 better, the J assignment may be wrong. CDR3 length: 14 amino acids. Germline values: CDR1 MGHDK, CDR2 SYGVNS. CDR3 protein: CASSSPGGVETQYL. The CDR3 DNA reads TGTGCCAGCAGTTCTCCGGGGGGCGTGGAGACCCAGTACCTC.

Turning to this clonotype: The conserved phenylalanine or tryptophan normally closing the CDR3 is absent here, so this likely arose from a read error. CDR3 region: CASSVGQGTGYEQYY. CDR3 coding DNA: TGTGCCAGCAGCGTAGGACAGGGGACGGGTTACGAGCAGTACTAC. The V and J genes are TRBV9 and TRBJ2-4; 8 positions match TRBD1. The J call is uncertain, as TRBJ2-7 better fits the DNA end. Germline CDR1 is SGDLS and CDR2 is YYNGEE. The CDR3 loop spans 15 amino acids.

The gene calls are TRBV18 and TRBJ2-5, with D perhaps TRBD2 (7 bases). The V end was cut by 3 bases, the J end by 3 bases, with 11 bases between. The germline CDR1 and CDR2 sequences are KGHSH and LQKENI. The CDR3 totals 14 residues. CDR3 in DNA: TGTGCCAGCTCACCGAAGGGGGGGGAAGAGACCCAGTACTTC. It yields the protein CASSPKGGEETQYF.

This clonotype showed up just once. The rearrangement joins TRBV10-1 to TRBJ2-7, with TRBD1 matching over 10 bases. The CDR3 consists of 15 residues. After removal of 5 bases from V and 5 bases from J, the junction contained 9 bases not matched to a gene. Germline lookup yields CDR1 WNHNN and CDR2 SYGVQD (reference sequence). The CDR3 nucleotides are TGCGCCAGCAGTAACCGGGACAGGGGATCGCACGAGCAGTACTTC. As protein: CASSNRDRGSHEQYF.

The chain couples TRBV7-9 to TRBJ2-7, with D possibly TRBD2 on 5 matching bases. The germline gives CDR1 SEHNR, CDR2 FQNEAQ (reference sequence). This CDR3 has 13 amino acids. V was cut by 4 bases and J by 3 bases, with 10 bases left in between. The CDR3 coding sequence is TGTGCCAGCAGCTCAACCGGGAACTACGAGCAGTACTTC. Amino acid sequence: CASSSTGNYEQYF. The variable domain in full, with the rest retrieved from reference TRBV7-9 and TRBJ2-7, is DTGVSQNPRHKITKRGQNVTFRCDPISEHNRLYWYRQTLGQGPEFLTYFQNEAQLEKSRLLSDRFSAERPKGSFSTLEIQRTEQGDSAMYLCASSSTGNYEQYFGPGTRLTVT.

Comment on this clonotype: This clone may be a read error of a much larger clone one base away. CDR3 in DNA: TGTGCCAGCAGATCTGGGGGGGGGAGGCGCGAGCAGTACTTC. Protein: CASRSGGGRREQYF. This chain joins TRBV27 and TRBJ2-7; 7 bases agree with TRBD2. V shed 6 bases and J 6 bases; nucleotides not matched to a gene: 11. The CDR3 spans 14 residues. CDR1 and CDR2 from the germline V gene are MNHEY and SMNVEV (reference sequence).

Points on this clonotype: Compared with germline, one end of the junction differs, possibly owing to a read error. This rearrangement joins TRBV9 to TRBJ2-5; D remains unclear. The CDR3 covers 13 residues. Germline values: CDR1 SGDLS, CDR2 YYNGEE. The CDR3, as DNA: TGTGCCAGCAGCCTAGGGTTCCAAGAGGCCCAGTACTTC. This gives the protein CASSLGFQEAQYF.

This clonotype was counted only a few times. The germline gene is not matched at one end of the junction; a read error may be the cause. The chain is built from TRBV7-7 and TRBJ2-1; D is uncertain. This CDR3 region has 14 residues. Germline CDR1 and CDR2: SSHAT and FNYEAQ (reference sequence). CDR3 sequence (DNA): TGTGCTAGCAGCTTAGAGACCCGAAGTCTGATCCAGTTCTTC. Amino acid sequence: CASSLETRSLIQFF. Full variable domain (outside the CDR3, taken from reference TRBV7-7 and TRBJ2-1): GAGVSQSPRYKVTKRGQDVTLRCDPISSHATLYWYQQALGQGPEFLTYFNYEAQPDKSGLPSDRFSAERPEGSISTLTIQRTEQRDSAMYRCASSLETRSLIQFFGPGTRLTVL.

This clonotype has only a few counts. This chain joins TRBV9 and TRBJ1-5; 8 bases line up with TRBD1. The CDR3 runs to 16 residues. V was clipped by 3 bases and J by 0 bases; unmatched bases: 5. Looked up from germline, CDR1 is SGDLS and CDR2 is YYNGEE. CDR3 sequence: CASSARDRYSNQPQHF. Written as DNA, the CDR3 is TGTGCCAGCAGCGCAAGGGACAGGTATAGCAATCAGCCCCAGCATTTT.

This clonotype was seen more than once but under ten times. V gene TRBV5-6 combines with J gene TRBJ2-6; D gene ambiguous. This CDR3 contains 8 residues. The V gene lost 4 bases and the J gene lost 17 bases, with 4 bases spanning the gap. Germline lookup yields CDR1 SGHDT and CDR2 YYEEEE. This CDR3 reads CASSRLTF. In nucleotides, the CDR3 is TGTGCCAGCAGCAGATTGACTTTC.

This clonotype was seen more than once but under ten times. Here the CDR3 DNA reads TGTGCCAGCAGACTCGGGACTAGCGGGGGCCGGAGCACAGATACGCAGTATTTT. Amino acid sequence: CASRLGTSGGRSTDTQYF. The chain is built from TRBV14 and TRBJ2-3; TRBD2 matches 14 bases. The CDR3 is 18 amino acids. The V segment lost 6 bases and the J segment 0 bases; nucleotides outside the gene matches: 8. Germline CDR1 SGHDN, CDR2 FVKESK.

The chain has TRBV20-1 and TRBJ2-4; 14 nucleotides match TRBD2. The better agreement between TRBJ2-7 and the DNA end casts doubt on the J call. CDR1 and CDR2 (germline): DFQATT, SNEGSKA (reference sequence). The CDR3 is 17 amino acids. CDR3 sequence reads: CSARPGTSGSLPNEQYF. The CDR3 DNA follows: TGCAGTGCCCGTCCCGGGACTAGCGGGAGCCTCCCCAACGAGCAGTACTTC.

The chain couples TRBV20-1 to TRBJ2-2; 8 bases are shared with TRBD1. This CDR3 contains 16 residues. V lost 1 base and J lost 1; bases outside the gene matches: 5. Germline CDR1 and CDR2: DFQATT and SNEGSKA (reference sequence). CDR3 sequence: CSARVAGTGNTGELFF. The DNA of the CDR3 is TGCAGTGCTAGAGTCGCCGGGACAGGGAACACCGGGGAGCTGTTTTTT.

The rearrangement joins TRBV7-2 to TRBJ2-7, with 7 bases aligning to TRBD1. Per germline, CDR1 SGHTA and CDR2 FQGNSA. The CDR3 is 14 amino acids. J was trimmed by 4 bases and V by 5 bases; bases with no gene match: 8. DNA for the CDR3: TGTGCCAGCAGCCAACCCGGGACAGAGTACGAGCAGTACTTC. This sequence encodes CASSQPGTEYEQYF.

In its sample, this clonotype was seen many times. Compared with germline, one end of the junction differs, possibly owing to a read error. This chain uses TRBV20-1 with TRBJ1-2; 10 bases are shared with TRBD1. This CDR3 is 12 amino acids long. Germline CDR1 reads DFQATT; CDR2 reads SNEGSKA (reference sequence). The CDR3 nucleotides are TGCAGTGCTCGAGACAGGGGGCACGGCTACACCTTC. It yields the protein CSARDRGHGYTF.

On this clonotype: A read error may explain this, as a much larger clone is one base away. CDR3 sequence reads: CASINGGASGELFF. The DNA for the CDR3 is TGTGCCAGCATCAACGGGGGGGCTTCCGGGGAGCTGTTTTTT. The J gene is TRBJ2-2, the V gene TRBV12-3 or TRBV12-4; TRBD2 matches 8 bases. The CDR3 runs to 14 residues. The V segment lost 7 bases and the J segment 6 bases; nucleotides outside the gene matches: 7.

A note on this clonotype: A much larger clone differs from this one at a single base, so this may be a read error. The V gene is TRBV6-5, the J gene TRBJ2-7; a weak D match, TRBD2 (5 bases). V lost 6 bases and J lost 7, with 19 bases in between. This CDR3 has 14 residues. Per germline, CDR1 MNHEY and CDR2 SVGAGI. CDR3 in amino acids: CASSPRAAYNEQYF. Here the CDR3 DNA reads TGTGCCAGCAGCCCCAGAGCGGCCTACAATGAGCAGTACTTC.

This clonotype was recorded at least ten times. The chain links TRBV4-3 to TRBJ2-6; D is possibly TRBD2 (6 bases). Trimming stripped 1 base from V and 0 bases from J, with 19 bases between. This CDR3 region has 20 residues. CDR1 and CDR2 from the germline V gene are LGHNA and YSLEER. DNA of the CDR3: TGCGCCAGCAGCCAAGGGGGGAGTGGGGGGATACACTCTGGGGCCAACGTCCTGACTTTC. Protein product: CASSQGGSGGIHSGANVLTF.